The 25 T cell receptor beta chains reported below all come from one sample, sequenced in a study of OX40 agonist ivuxolimab in advanced cancers. The assay was immunoSEQ multiplex PCR, and TCRdb's table has in-frame clones only and misses some. Of about 69,000 clones listed, 75% to 90% are singletons. Specimen: CD4+ or CD8+ T cells sorted from blood, collected in a trial of the OX40 agonist ivuxolimab. These receptors all come from an adult with an advanced solid tumor such as melanoma, head and neck, liver or kidney cancer.

This chain connects TRBV4-3 to TRBJ1-1; D is ambiguous. The ends were cut back, 0 bases at V and 1 base at J, with 6 bases in the middle. Germline V gives CDR1 LGHNA, CDR2 YSLEER. The CDR3 contains 14 residues. The CDR3 bases are TGCGCCAGCAGCCAAGATGAATCGAACACTGAAGCTTTCTTT. Its protein is CASSQDESNTEAFF.

The DNA of the CDR3 is TGTGCCAGCAGCCAAGCCCGACCTAGCACAGATACGCAGTATTTT. As protein: CASSQARPSTDTQYF. The chain links TRBV14 to TRBJ2-3, with D unclear. This CDR3 has 15 amino acids. The V end lost 1 base, the J end lost 0 bases, and 8 bases lay between the germline ends. Germline CDR1 reads SGHDN; CDR2 reads FVKESK.

The chain uses TRBV30 and TRBJ1-5; possible D gene TRBD1, 6 bases. Germline-derived CDR1 and CDR2 are GTSNPN and SVGIG (reference sequence). The CDR3 sequence is 16 residues long. V gave up 2 bases and J gave up 0 bases, with 14 bases separating them. Here the CDR3 reads CAWSPLTGYSNQPQHF. In DNA, the CDR3 is TGTGCCTGGAGTCCCTTGACAGGATATAGCAATCAGCCCCAGCATTTT.

The gene calls are TRBV6-1 and TRBJ1-2, with D maybe TRBD1 (5 bases). Trimming shortened V by 3 bases and J by 5 bases, and 16 bases separated the two germline ends. The germline V gene encodes CDR1 MNHNS and CDR2 SASEGT. The CDR3 runs 15 residues. Here the CDR3 reads CASSDGGEPSYGYTF. The CDR3 DNA sequence: TGTGCCAGCAGTGATGGAGGGGAACCATCTTATGGCTACACCTTC.

V usage is TRBV6-4 and J usage is TRBJ2-3; D not certain. Trimming pared 0 bases from V and 4 bases from J, leaving 8 bases between. The CDR3 is 14 amino acids. CDR1 is MRHNA, CDR2 SNTAGT, per germline. The CDR3 DNA reads as TGTGCCAGCAGTGACTCGATAAGATCAGATACGCAGTATTTT. It yields the protein CASSDSIRSDTQYF.

The chain carries TRBV6-5 and TRBJ1-4; D remains ambiguous. Germline-derived CDR1 and CDR2 are MNHEY and SVGAGI. Trimming cost V 4 bases and J 6 bases, with 12 bases left between them. The CDR3 consists of 14 residues. The CDR3 sequence: CASSSQRAHEKLFF. CDR3 in DNA: TGTGCCAGCAGTTCCCAGAGGGCACATGAAAAACTGTTTTTT.

This CDR3 reads CASSVSPARGIPNNEQFF. In DNA form, the CDR3 reads TGTGCCAGCAGCGTATCTCCGGCCAGGGGGATTCCGAACAATGAGCAGTTCTTC. The J gene is TRBJ2-1, the V gene TRBV9; 7 nucleotides agree with TRBD1. The V gene end was trimmed by 1 base and the J gene end by 5 bases; junction bases not matched to a gene: 15. Germline assignment: CDR1 SGDLS and CDR2 YYNGEE. CDR3 length: 18 amino acids.

The chain has TRBV5-4 and TRBJ2-1; D uncertain. Between the trimmed V and J ends, which lost 3 bases and 7 bases, there was a span of 17 bases. The germline V gene has CDR1 SGHNT and CDR2 YYREEE (reference sequence). This CDR3 is built from 15 residues. The CDR3 region is CASSSASAAQNEQFF. The CDR3, as DNA: TGTGCCAGCAGCTCAGCAAGCGCGGCCCAAAATGAGCAGTTCTTC.

The rearrangement links TRBV6-1 to TRBJ1-1; no reliable D call. Per the germline V gene, CDR1 is MNHNS and CDR2 is SASEGT. The ends were cut back, 5 bases at V and 0 bases at J, with 13 bases in the middle. This CDR3 has 15 amino acids. For the CDR3, the DNA is TGTGCCAGCAGTTTTCAATCGGGAATGAACACTGAAGCTTTCTTT. This sequence encodes CASSFQSGMNTEAFF.

J is TRBJ2-7 and V is TRBV18; D unclear. Germline assignment: CDR1 KGHSH and CDR2 LQKENI. V was cut by 6 bases and J by 0 bases, with 3 bases left in between. The CDR3 sequence is 11 residues long. The CDR3 is CASSYSYEQYF. In nucleotides, the CDR3 is TGTGCCAGCTCGTACTCCTACGAGCAGTACTTC.

The chain uses TRBV7-2 and TRBJ2-7; either TRBD1 or TRBD2 may supply D (5 bases each). This CDR3 comprises 17 residues. Trimming took off 1 base at V and 0 bases at J, with 16 bases between the two ends. Per the germline V gene, CDR1 is SGHTA and CDR2 is FQGNSA. CDR3 coding DNA: TGTGCCAGCAGCTTAGACTCCGGGGCGGTGAGCTCCTACGAGCAGTACTTC. Amino acid sequence: CASSLDSGAVSSYEQYF.

This clone appeared a single time. The chain couples TRBV5-4 to TRBJ1-6; D is unresolved. The germline CDR1 and CDR2 sequences are SGHNT and YYREEE (reference sequence). The CDR3 has 15 amino acids. V dropped 3 bases and J dropped 5 bases, with 12 bases sitting between them. CDR3 DNA sequence: TGTGCCAGCAGCTACCGACGGAATGATAATTCACCCCTCCACTTT. Protein sequence: CASSYRRNDNSPLHF.

The chain joins TRBV11-3 to TRBJ2-7; D is possibly TRBD2 (5 bases). This CDR3 is built from 14 residues. From germline, CDR1 is SGHNT and CDR2 YENEEA. Trimming left V 5 bases short and J 3 bases short, with 14 bases between. CDR3 DNA: TGTGCCAGCAGCCTAGCACCCAGCGGCTACGAGCAGTACTTC. Its translation is CASSLAPSGYEQYF.

J is TRBJ2-5 and V is TRBV2, with D perhaps matching TRBD2 (6 bases). CDR1 and CDR2 (germline): SNHLY, FYNNEI. The V and J ends lost 6 bases and 4 bases respectively, with 15 bases between them. The CDR3 length is 14 residues. CDR3 amino acids: CASRAGQPLETQYF. The CDR3 nucleotides read TGTGCCAGCAGGGCGGGGCAACCATTAGAGACCCAGTACTTC.

With respect to this clone: This CDR3 is also generated by other DNA sequences in the sample. The rearrangement uses TRBV4-3 and TRBJ1-2, with D possibly matching TRBD1 (5 bases). CDR1 and CDR2 (germline): LGHNA, YSLEER. Trimming left V 3 bases short and J 8 bases short, with 16 bases between. The CDR3 has 14 residues. For the CDR3, the DNA is TGCGCCAGCAGCCAGGATCGGGGCTCAGGCGGCTACACCTTC. Translated: CASSQDRGSGGYTF.

The chain is built from TRBV7-2 and TRBJ2-1, with 11 positions matching TRBD2. V lost 3 bases to trimming and J lost 5 bases; unmatched junction nucleotides: 3. The CDR3 runs 15 residues. CDR1 SGHTA and CDR2 FQGNSA come from the germline V gene. The DNA for the CDR3 is TGTGCCAGCAGCTTTCTAGCGGGAGGAAACAATGAGCAGTTCTTC. This gives the protein CASSFLAGGNNEQFF.

The V and J genes are TRBV4-3 and TRBJ1-6, with 8 bases identical to TRBD1. The CDR3 totals 15 residues. Trimming took 0 bases from V and 8 from J; bases not matched to a gene: 3. Germline CDR1 and CDR2: LGHNA and YSLEER. The CDR3 loop is CASSQDQGAYSPLHF. CDR3 nucleotides: TGCGCCAGCAGCCAAGATCAGGGGGCTTATTCACCCCTCCACTTT.

This clone was seen just once. The chain combines TRBV29-1 with TRBJ1-4; D remains ambiguous. Germline V gene sequence: CDR1 SQVTM, CDR2 ANQGSEA. V was clipped by 3 bases and J by 7 bases, with 15 bases between them. This CDR3 has 14 amino acids. The CDR3 region is CSVDEGSAGEKLFF. The CDR3 DNA sequence: TGCAGCGTTGATGAAGGTTCGGCGGGTGAAAAACTGTTTTTT. The whole variable domain, filled in from reference TRBV29-1 and TRBJ1-4, reads SAVISQKPSRDICQRGTSLTIQCQVDSQVTMMFWYRQQPGQSLTLIATANQGSEATYESGFVIDKFPISRPNLTFSTLTVSNMSPEDSSIYLCSVDEGSAGEKLFFGSGTQLSVL.

J is TRBJ1-5 and V is TRBV6-1; D not resolved. This CDR3 is built from 13 residues. Between the trimmed V and J ends, which lost 6 bases and 2 bases, there was a span of 8 bases. Germline loops: CDR1 MNHNS, CDR2 SASEGT. CDR3 bases: TGTGCCAGCAGCTTAGATGGCAATCAGCCCCAGCATTTT. Protein: CASSLDGNQPQHF.

The chain recombines TRBV28 with TRBJ1-5, with a tentative D call TRBD1 (5 bases). V dropped 8 bases and J dropped 6 bases, with 17 bases sitting between them. Germline V lookup: CDR1 MDHEN, CDR2 SYDVKM. CDR3 length: 14 amino acids. The chain's CDR3 is CASSGGGSVQPQHF. The CDR3 DNA reads TGTGCCAGCTCAGGCGGGGGATCGGTTCAGCCCCAGCATTTT.

The rearrangement uses TRBV6-1 and TRBJ2-7; 8 nucleotides line up with TRBD1. With 5 bases clipped from V and 1 base from J, the junction kept 4 bases outside the gene matches. Germline CDR1 reads MNHNS; CDR2 reads SASEGT. The CDR3 is made up of 14 amino acids. The CDR3 loop reads CASSLDRVSYEQYF. The CDR3 bases are TGTGCCAGCAGTCTGGACAGGGTTTCCTACGAGCAGTACTTC.

This chain connects TRBV13 to TRBJ2-7; maybe TRBD1 (5 bases). The germline CDR1 and CDR2 sequences are PRHDT and FYEKMQ (reference sequence). This CDR3 contains 13 residues. V dropped 3 bases and J dropped 5 bases, with 11 bases sitting between them. CDR3 nucleotides: TGTGCCAGCAGCTTTAACAGGCTGGACGAGCAGTACTTC. It yields the protein CASSFNRLDEQYF.

Here the CDR3 reads CASKSSTYEQYF. The CDR3 nucleotides read TGTGCCAGCAAGAGCAGTACCTACGAGCAGTACTTC. The chain recombines TRBV6-1 with TRBJ2-7; D unclear. The CDR3 runs to 12 residues. The ends were cut back, 7 bases at V and 2 bases at J, with 9 bases in the middle. The germline CDR1 and CDR2 sequences are MNHNS and SASEGT.

V and J are TRBV11-2 and TRBJ2-5; D is unresolved. The J call may be in error: the DNA end matches TRBJ2-7 better. The CDR3 length is 14 residues. Looked up from germline, CDR1 is SGHAT and CDR2 is FQNNGV. Here the CDR3 DNA reads TGTGCCAGCAGCTTAGTGCGGAGCTCCTACGAGCAGTACTTC. It is translated as CASSLVRSSYEQYF.

This clone was seen once. V and J are TRBV28 and TRBJ2-7, with a tentative D call TRBD2 (6 bases). The germline CDR1 and CDR2 sequences are MDHEN and SYDVKM. V was clipped by 3 bases and J by 1 base, with 13 bases between them. This CDR3 is 15 amino acids long. DNA for the CDR3: TGTGCCAGCAGTTTGGCCGCGACTAGTTCCTACGAGCAGTACTTC. It specifies CASSLAATSSYEQYF.